This TCR beta chain comes out of a study of T-cell reconstitution after alpha-beta-depleted transplantation in children. Overall study findings and caveats: One year post-transplant, T-cell counts and diversity were largely derived from T cells produced anew. Roughly two months post-transplant, alpha-beta T cells reportedly originated from several hundred graft clones that had expanded. At day 60, the high TCRbeta diversity found in some patients originated from recipient T cells and thymic progenitors that had survived.

CDR1 and CDR2 (germline): MGHRA, YSYEKL. V lost 3 bases, J lost 3 bases, and 6 bases stayed unmatched. The CDR3 runs 15 residues. Ten or more counts support this clonotype. Its antigen is unknown. Using unique molecular identifiers, the investigators prepared the TCRbeta library. MiXCR, applied by TCRdb to the PCR reads, yields one record per CDR3 protein. The sample lists more than 300,000 distinct CDR3 sequences, around 15% seen once, with around 43% in the top ten. The source is a male patient between 2 and 15 years old who had a stem cell transplant for acute lymphoblastic leukemia, so the T cells may come from the graft donor. Source: PBMCs, mostly from graft donor cells, taken 360 days after TCRalphabeta/CD19-depleted stem cell transplant. The rearrangement joins TRBV4-1 to TRBJ2-3, with 7 bases lining up with TRBD1. The CDR3 DNA reads as TGCGCCAGCAGCCAGTCTGGCAGGGGGACAGATACGCAGTATTTT. Its translation is CASSQSGRGTDTQYF.